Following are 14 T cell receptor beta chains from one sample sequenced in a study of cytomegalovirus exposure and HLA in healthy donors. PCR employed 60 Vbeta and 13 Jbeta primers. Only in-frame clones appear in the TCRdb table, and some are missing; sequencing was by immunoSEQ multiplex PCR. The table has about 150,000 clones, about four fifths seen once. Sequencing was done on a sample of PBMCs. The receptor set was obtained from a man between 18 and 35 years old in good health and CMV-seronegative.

The CDR3 reads CASSQDRDSGEETQYF. The CDR3 DNA reads TGCGCCAGCAGCCAAGATCGGGATAGCGGGGAGGAGACCCAGTACTTC. The chain uses TRBV4-1 and TRBJ2-5; TRBD2 agrees at 8 bases. The CDR3 has 16 amino acids. V lost 0 bases and J lost 5; bases outside the gene matches: 8. The germline V gene has CDR1 MGHRA and CDR2 YSYEKL.

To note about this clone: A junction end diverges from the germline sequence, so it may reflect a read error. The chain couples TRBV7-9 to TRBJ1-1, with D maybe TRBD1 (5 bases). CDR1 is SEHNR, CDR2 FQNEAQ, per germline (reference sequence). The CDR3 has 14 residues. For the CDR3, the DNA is TGTGCCGGCAGCTTAGCGCAGGGCCTCGGGGAAGCTTTCTTT. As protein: CAGSLAQGLGEAFF.

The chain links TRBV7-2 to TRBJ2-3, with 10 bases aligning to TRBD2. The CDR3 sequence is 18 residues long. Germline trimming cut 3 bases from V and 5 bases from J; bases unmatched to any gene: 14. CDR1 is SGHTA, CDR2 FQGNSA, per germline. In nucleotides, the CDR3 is TGTGCCAGCAGCTTTGTAAGCGGGGGGGCCGGGGTATTAGATACGCAGTATTTT. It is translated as CASSFVSGGAGVLDTQYF.

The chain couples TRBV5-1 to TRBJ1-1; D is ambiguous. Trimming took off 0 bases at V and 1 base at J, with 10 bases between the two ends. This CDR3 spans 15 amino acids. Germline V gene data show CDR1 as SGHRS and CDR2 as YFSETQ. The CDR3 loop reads CASSLVPGKNTEAFF. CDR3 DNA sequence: TGCGCCAGCAGCTTGGTCCCGGGGAAGAACACTGAAGCTTTCTTT.

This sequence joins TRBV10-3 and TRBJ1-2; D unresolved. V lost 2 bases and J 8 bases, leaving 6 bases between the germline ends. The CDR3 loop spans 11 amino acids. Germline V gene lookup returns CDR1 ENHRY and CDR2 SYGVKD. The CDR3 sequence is CAISEGGGYTF. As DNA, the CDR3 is TGTGCCATCAGTGAGGGAGGAGGCTACACCTTC.

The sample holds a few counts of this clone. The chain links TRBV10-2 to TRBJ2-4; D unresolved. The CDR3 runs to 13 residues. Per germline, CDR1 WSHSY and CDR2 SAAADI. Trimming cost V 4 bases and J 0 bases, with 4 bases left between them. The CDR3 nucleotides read TGCGCCAGCAGTGTAGTAGCCAAAAACATTCAGTACTTC. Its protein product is CASSVVAKNIQYF.

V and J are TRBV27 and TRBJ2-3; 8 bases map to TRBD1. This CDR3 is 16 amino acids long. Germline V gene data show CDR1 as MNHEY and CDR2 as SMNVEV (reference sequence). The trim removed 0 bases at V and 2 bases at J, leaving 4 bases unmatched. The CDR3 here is CASSLSNRGTTDTQYF. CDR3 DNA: TGTGCCAGCAGTTTATCGAACAGGGGGACCACAGATACGCAGTATTTT.

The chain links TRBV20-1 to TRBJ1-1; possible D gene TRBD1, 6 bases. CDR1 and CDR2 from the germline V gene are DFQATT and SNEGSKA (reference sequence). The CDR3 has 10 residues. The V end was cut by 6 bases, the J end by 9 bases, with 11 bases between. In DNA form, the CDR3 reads TGCAGTGCGAACAGGGAAAAAGCTTTCTTT. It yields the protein CSANREKAFF.

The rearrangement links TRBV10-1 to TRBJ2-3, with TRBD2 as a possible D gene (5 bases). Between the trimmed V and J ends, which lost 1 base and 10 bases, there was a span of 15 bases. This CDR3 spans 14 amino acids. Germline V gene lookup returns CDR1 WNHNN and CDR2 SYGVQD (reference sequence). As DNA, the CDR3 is TGCGCCAGCAGTGAGTTGGACCCTACTAGGTCGCAGTATTTT. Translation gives CASSELDPTRSQYF.

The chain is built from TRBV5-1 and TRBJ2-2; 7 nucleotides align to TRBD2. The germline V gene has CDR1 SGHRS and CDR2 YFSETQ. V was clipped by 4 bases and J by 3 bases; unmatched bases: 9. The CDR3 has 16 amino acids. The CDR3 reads CASSPPGLTYTGELFF. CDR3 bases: TGCGCCAGCAGCCCTCCGGGACTAACTTACACCGGGGAGCTGTTTTTT.

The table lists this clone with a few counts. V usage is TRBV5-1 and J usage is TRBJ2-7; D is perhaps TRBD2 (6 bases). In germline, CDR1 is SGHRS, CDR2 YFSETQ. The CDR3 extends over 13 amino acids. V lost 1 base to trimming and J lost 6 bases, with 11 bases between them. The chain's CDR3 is CASSLRRDSEQYV. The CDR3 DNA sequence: TGCGCCAGCAGCTTGAGGAGGGATAGCGAGCAGTACGTC.

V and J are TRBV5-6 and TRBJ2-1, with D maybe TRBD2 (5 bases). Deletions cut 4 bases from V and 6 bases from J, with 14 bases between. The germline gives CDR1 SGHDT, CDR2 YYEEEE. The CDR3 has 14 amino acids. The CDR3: CASSLETGINEQFF. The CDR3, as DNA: TGTGCCAGCAGCCTTGAAACGGGGATCAATGAGCAGTTCTTC.

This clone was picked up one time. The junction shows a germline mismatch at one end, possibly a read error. The DNA for the CDR3 is TGTGCCAGCCGCGGGAGCTCTGGGGCCAACGGCCTGACTTTC. Translated, it gives CASRGSSGANGLTF. The V gene is TRBV7-7, the J gene TRBJ2-6, with 7 nucleotides matching TRBD2. CDR1 SSHAT and CDR2 FNYEAQ come from the germline V gene (reference sequence). This CDR3 has 14 residues.

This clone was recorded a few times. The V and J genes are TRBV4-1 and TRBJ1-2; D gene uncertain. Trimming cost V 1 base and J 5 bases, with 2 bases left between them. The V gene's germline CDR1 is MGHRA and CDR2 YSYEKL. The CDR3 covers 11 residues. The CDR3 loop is CASSQAYGYTF. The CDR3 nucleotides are TGCGCCAGCAGCCAAGCGTATGGCTACACCTTC.